Following are 9 T cell receptor beta chains from one sample sequenced in a study of identical twins. TCRdb itself ran the 5' RACE reads through MiXCR, one entry per CDR3 protein. The sample holds more than 600,000 distinct CDR3 sequences; about 18% are singletons and the top ten take around 14%. These data also featured in a second study, about T cells expressing NK-cell markers.

The sample taken for sequencing was PBMCs. The receptors were sampled from a young woman in good health.

This clonotype was seen ten or more times. The chain links TRBV12-3 or TRBV12-4 to TRBJ1-2; 9 positions agree with TRBD1. V lost 5 bases to trimming and J lost 1 base; unmatched junction nucleotides: 8. The CDR3 contains 16 residues. The CDR3 bases are TGTGCCAGCAGTACACAGGGGGCCCCCCTTAACTATGGCTACACCTTC. Its translation: CASSTQGAPLNYGYTF.

This clonotype turned up a few times. The J gene is TRBJ1-5, the V gene TRBV20-1, with a tentative D call TRBD1 (6 bases). This CDR3 comprises 13 residues. Trimming shortened V by 6 bases and J by 4 bases, and 13 bases separated the two germline ends. Germline CDR1 and CDR2: DFQATT and SNEGSKA (reference sequence). The CDR3 bases are TGCAGTGCCCACGGACAGTTAAATCAGCCCCAGCATTTT. Translated: CSAHGQLNQPQHF.

In its sample, this clonotype was seen a few times. The chain uses TRBV29-1 and TRBJ1-1, with D maybe TRBD1 (6 bases). The V end was cut by 3 bases, the J end by 8 bases, with 16 bases between. The V gene's germline CDR1 is SQVTM and CDR2 ANQGSEA. This CDR3 comprises 13 residues. This chain's CDR3 is CSVDSGTHKEAFF. The CDR3 coding sequence is TGCAGCGTTGATTCCGGGACACACAAAGAAGCTTTCTTT.

This chain connects TRBV6-1 to TRBJ2-7, with TRBD2 matching 8 bases. Losses at the gene ends were 5 bases for V and 12 bases for J; bases not matched to a gene: 12. This CDR3 has 13 amino acids. CDR1 is MNHNS, CDR2 SASEGT, per germline. This CDR3 is CASSPTSARVGYF. CDR3 DNA: TGTGCCAGCAGTCCGACTAGCGCGCGGGTCGGGTACTTC.

The J gene is TRBJ2-2, the V gene TRBV7-6; perhaps D is TRBD1 or TRBD2 (5 bases each). The CDR3 runs to 16 residues. Germline CDR1 reads SGHVS; CDR2 reads FNYEAQ. V lost 5 bases to trimming and J lost 5 bases, with 18 bases between them. CDR3 sequence (DNA): TGTGCCAGCAGCGATCGGGACCTTAAACCGACCGGGGAGCTGTTTTTT. This encodes CASSDRDLKPTGELFF.

This chain uses TRBV4-3 with TRBJ2-7, with D possibly being TRBD2 (6 bases). CDR1 is LGHNA, CDR2 YSLEER, per germline. V lost 4 bases to trimming and J lost 1 base, with 14 bases between them. The CDR3 covers 15 residues. The CDR3 nucleotides are TGCGCCAGCAGCCCCTCCCAGGCGGGATCCTACGAGCAGTACTTC. Its translation: CASSPSQAGSYEQYF.

This clonotype was recorded a few times. The rearrangement joins TRBV6-5 to TRBJ2-7; no firm D call. Germline V lookup: CDR1 MNHEY, CDR2 SVGAGI. The CDR3 is 15 amino acids. The germline V and J ends were trimmed by 0 bases and 0 bases, with 9 bases remaining between them. The CDR3 protein is CASSYSFGFSYEQYF. The CDR3 DNA reads as TGTGCCAGCAGTTACTCGTTTGGATTCTCCTACGAGCAGTACTTC.

This clonotype was counted a few times. V is TRBV20-1 and J is TRBJ2-2; D possibly matches TRBD1 or TRBD2 (5 bases each). V was clipped by 3 bases and J by 7 bases, with 9 bases between them. CDR1 is DFQATT, CDR2 SNEGSKA, per germline (reference sequence). This CDR3 has 12 residues. The CDR3 nucleotides are TGCAGTGCTAGGGGGGAAGTCGGGGAGCTGTTTTTT. The encoded protein is CSARGEVGELFF.

V and J are TRBV11-3 and TRBJ2-1, with D possibly matching TRBD2 (6 bases). This CDR3 comprises 13 residues. CDR1 is SGHNT and CDR2 is YENEEA in the germline V gene. V was shortened by 7 bases and J by 7 bases, with 14 bases between the two germline ends. CDR3 in amino acids: CASTELAENEQFF. Written as DNA, the CDR3 is TGTGCCAGCACCGAACTAGCTGAGAATGAGCAGTTCTTC.